The 11 T cell receptor beta chains below come from one sample, sequenced in a study of T cells in localized non-small cell lung cancer. Sequenced by immunoSEQ multiplex PCR; TCRdb stores in-frame clones only, minus some. The sample carries around 91,000 clones, roughly 90% recorded once. The sequencing used peripheral blood, collected before any cancer treatment. All receptors derive from a man aged 35 to 69 with stage I squamous cell lung carcinoma.

The chain combines TRBV4-1 with TRBJ1-2; 9 bases align to TRBD1. Germline CDR1 reads MGHRA; CDR2 reads YSYEKL. The CDR3 sequence is 16 residues long. With 2 bases clipped from V and 7 bases from J, the junction kept 11 bases outside the gene matches. CDR3 DNA sequence: TGCGCCAGCAGCCAACCCTCCGGGACAGGGTTCCGTGGCTACACCTTC. Its protein product is CASSQPSGTGFRGYTF.

The gene calls are TRBV6-6 and TRBJ2-5; possible D gene TRBD1, 7 bases. The CDR3 covers 14 residues. Germline loops: CDR1 MNHNY, CDR2 SVGAGI (reference sequence). The germline V and J ends were trimmed by 2 bases and 5 bases, with 12 bases remaining between them. The DNA of the CDR3 is TGTGCCAGCAGTTACCAACAGGGGAGGGAGACCCAGTACTTC. It encodes CASSYQQGRETQYF.

The chain recombines TRBV4-1 with TRBJ1-6; no clear D gene. V gave up 4 bases and J gave up 1 base, with 8 bases separating them. The CDR3 has 15 amino acids. The germline V gene encodes CDR1 MGHRA and CDR2 YSYEKL. The CDR3 region is CASSPGRSYNSPLHF. CDR3 nucleotide sequence: TGCGCCAGCAGCCCTGGGAGGTCCTATAATTCACCCCTCCACTTT.

V usage is TRBV7-3 and J usage is TRBJ2-3; 14 positions agree with TRBD2. Per the germline V gene, CDR1 is SGHTA and CDR2 is FQGTGA. Germline trimming cut 3 bases from V and 8 bases from J; bases unmatched to any gene: 1. The CDR3 length is 14 residues. The CDR3 nucleotides are TGTGCCAGCAGCTTGACTAGCGGGGGGGCTACGCAGTATTTT. Amino acid sequence: CASSLTSGGATQYF.

The V and J genes are TRBV7-6 and TRBJ1-2, with no clear D. Per the germline V gene, CDR1 is SGHVS and CDR2 is FNYEAQ. The CDR3 sequence is 18 residues long. The V gene lost 0 bases and the J gene lost 8 bases, with 25 bases spanning the gap. CDR3 sequence: CASSLAEIHGAGGNGYTF. CDR3 coding DNA: TGTGCCAGCAGCTTAGCGGAAATACACGGCGCGGGTGGGAACGGCTACACCTTC.

The chain carries TRBV4-3 and TRBJ1-2, with a tentative D call TRBD1 (6 bases). The CDR3 is made up of 15 amino acids. CDR1 LGHNA and CDR2 YSLEER come from the germline V gene. The V end lost 0 bases, the J end lost 5 bases, and 13 bases lay between the germline ends. CDR3 sequence (DNA): TGCGCCAGCAGCCAAGATTGGGGGGGCGGTTATGGCTACACCTTC. Its protein product is CASSQDWGGGYGYTF.

The chain couples TRBV10-3 to TRBJ2-3; perhaps TRBD2 as D (5 bases). Germline lookup yields CDR1 ENHRY and CDR2 SYGVKD. V lost 2 bases, J lost 3 bases, and 9 bases lay in between. The CDR3 extends over 14 amino acids. Written as DNA, the CDR3 is TGTGCCATCAGTGAGCCTAGCCTGACAGATACGCAGTATTTT. This gives the protein CAISEPSLTDTQYF.

J is TRBJ1-6 and V is TRBV28; a possible D gene is TRBD1 (6 bases). The ends were cut back, 6 bases at V and 7 bases at J, with 13 bases in the middle. CDR3 length equals 14 residues. Germline loops: CDR1 MDHEN, CDR2 SYDVKM. CDR3 DNA: TGTGCCAGCAGCGGAGGACAGAGCAATTCACCCCTCCACTTT. This sequence encodes CASSGGQSNSPLHF.

The chain has TRBV7-9 and TRBJ2-1, with TRBD1 matching over 10 bases. The ends lost 3 bases at V and 5 bases at J; junction bases unmatched: 7. The germline V gene has CDR1 SEHNR and CDR2 FQNEAQ (reference sequence). This CDR3 spans 16 amino acids. CDR3 DNA: TGTGCCAGCAGCTTCTCGGACAGGGGGACTCACAATGAGCAGTTCTTC. Its protein is CASSFSDRGTHNEQFF.

A word on this clone: Sequence at one end of the junction differs from germline and may be a read error. The CDR3 here is CASSLLAGDDNEQFF. CDR3 coding DNA: TGTGCCAGCAGTCTACTAGCGGGGGACGACAATGAACAGTTCTTC. The chain is built from TRBV6-5 and TRBJ2-1, with 11 bases lining up with TRBD2. The germline V gene encodes CDR1 MNHEY and CDR2 SVGAGI. This CDR3 region has 15 residues.

The chain joins TRBV7-2 to TRBJ1-1, with TRBD1 identical over 8 bases. Germline V gene lookup returns CDR1 SGHTA and CDR2 FQGNSA. The CDR3 is 14 amino acids. After removal of 4 bases from V and 10 bases from J, the junction contained 11 bases not matched to a gene. The CDR3 here is CASSSGSDRVRAFF. The CDR3 bases are TGTGCCAGCAGCTCTGGCTCGGACAGGGTTAGAGCTTTCTTT.